Below, 21 T cell receptor beta chains from the same sample are listed, as sequenced in a study of cytomegalovirus exposure and HLA in healthy donors. PCR primers comprised 60 Vbeta and 13 Jbeta primers. Libraries were prepared by immunoSEQ multiplex PCR; TCRdb keeps only in-frame clonotypes and omits some of them. The data hold tens of thousands of clones, with roughly three quarters observed a single time. Sequencing was carried out using PBMCs. The receptors derive from a man aged 25-45 years in good health and CMV-seronegative.

J is TRBJ1-6 and V is TRBV19; 8 positions agree with TRBD1. Germline V lookup: CDR1 LNHDA, CDR2 SQIVND (reference sequence). CDR3 length equals 15 residues. V lost 5 bases to trimming and J lost 7 bases; unmatched junction nucleotides: 7. Here the CDR3 DNA reads TGTGCCAGTAGTGGGACGACAGGGGCAAATTCACCCCTCCACTTT. It specifies CASSGTTGANSPLHF.

The rearrangement links TRBV2 to TRBJ1-2, with unresolved D. The V end was cut by 6 bases, the J end by 4 bases, with 18 bases between. Germline-derived CDR1 and CDR2 are SNHLY and FYNNEI. This CDR3 is 15 amino acids long. CDR3 DNA sequence: TGTGCCAGCAGCCCCAATGAACAGTTTCCCTATGGCTACACCTTC. It codes for CASSPNEQFPYGYTF.

This clone was detected only a few times. The CDR3 loop is CASSLGELRMRKGTGYTF. Here the CDR3 DNA reads TGTGCCAGCAGCTTAGGGGAACTCAGAATGAGAAAGGGAACTGGCTACACCTTC. The V call is TRBV5-6, the J call TRBJ1-2; TRBD1 is a possible D gene (5 bases). This CDR3 spans 18 amino acids. V lost 2 bases and J lost 7, with 27 bases in between. Germline lookup yields CDR1 SGHDT and CDR2 YYEEEE.

This sequence joins TRBV18 and TRBJ1-4, with 9 bases fitting TRBD1. Trimming at V came to 2 bases and at J to 5 bases, leaving 3 bases not matched to a gene. This CDR3 spans 15 amino acids. The germline V gene has CDR1 KGHSH and CDR2 LQKENI. Written as DNA, the CDR3 is TGTGCCAGCTCACCAGGGACAGGGCGGAATGAAAAACTGTTTTTT. Translated, it gives CASSPGTGRNEKLFF.

The chain links TRBV19 to TRBJ2-7, with TRBD1 matching 7 bases. The V gene end was trimmed by 5 bases and the J gene end by 1 base; junction bases not matched to a gene: 5. This CDR3 is 14 amino acids long. Germline V gene lookup returns CDR1 LNHDA and CDR2 SQIVND (reference sequence). This CDR3 is CASSLQGVSYEQYF. CDR3 coding DNA: TGTGCCAGTAGTCTCCAGGGGGTTTCCTACGAGCAGTACTTC. The full variable domain, with the rest looked up from reference TRBV19 and TRBJ2-7, is DGGITQSPKYLFRKEGQNVTLSCEQNLNHDAMYWYRQDPGQGLRLIYYSQIVNDFQKGDIAEGYSVSREKKESFPLTVTSAQKNPTAFYLCASSLQGVSYEQYFGPGTRLTVT.

CDR3 sequence: CASKAGTGIEKLFF. CDR3 DNA sequence: TGTGCCAGCAAAGCCGGGACAGGGATCGAAAAACTGTTTTTT. The gene calls are TRBV28 and TRBJ1-4; 9 positions agree with TRBD1. This CDR3 has 14 residues. With V trimmed by 7 bases and J by 8 bases, 8 bases remained unmatched. The germline CDR1 and CDR2 sequences are MDHEN and SYDVKM.

This chain links TRBV6-5 with TRBJ1-2, with 7 bases fitting TRBD1. Germline V gene lookup returns CDR1 MNHEY and CDR2 SVGAGI. The CDR3 sequence is 14 residues long. V lost 4 bases, J lost 5 bases, and 7 bases stayed unmatched. The CDR3 DNA is TGTGCCAGCAGTTCCCGGGACAGCGGTTATGGCTACACCTTC. This encodes CASSSRDSGYGYTF.

This rearrangement joins TRBV28 to TRBJ2-7, with D hard to call. Germline V CDR1 and CDR2: MDHEN, SYDVKM. V lost 5 bases to trimming and J lost 0 bases, with 14 bases between them. The CDR3 consists of 15 residues. The CDR3 loop is CASSHTPPSSYEQYF. CDR3 nucleotides: TGTGCCAGCAGTCATACCCCCCCGAGCTCCTACGAGCAGTACTTC.

The chain links TRBV6-1 to TRBJ2-3, with D tentatively TRBD1 (6 bases). Trimming stripped 4 bases from V and 0 bases from J, with 11 bases between. Germline V lookup: CDR1 MNHNS, CDR2 SASEGT. CDR3 length: 15 amino acids. DNA of the CDR3: TGTGCCAGCAGTGTCTCCCAGGGGAGCACAGATACGCAGTATTTT. As protein: CASSVSQGSTDTQYF.

The chain uses TRBV7-8 and TRBJ1-5; 7 bases match TRBD1. From germline, CDR1 is SGHVS and CDR2 FQNEAQ. The CDR3 has 18 residues. J gave up 0 bases and V 5 bases, and 13 bases lay outside the gene matches. CDR3 DNA sequence: TGTGCCAGCAGCACGAGAGGCGACGGGACAGCTAGCAATCAGCCCCAGCATTTT. Its translation is CASSTRGDGTASNQPQHF. Looking up the rest from reference TRBV7-8 and TRBJ1-5 gives the full variable domain: GAGVSQSPRYKVAKRGQDVALRCDPISGHVSLFWYQQALGQGPEFLTYFQNEAQLDKSGLPSDRFFAERPEGSVSTLKIQRTQQEDSAVYLCASSTRGDGTASNQPQHFGDGTRLSIL.

The CDR3 bases are TGTGCCACCCTAGGGACTAGCGGGGGAGGCACAGATACGCAGTATTTT. Its translation: CATLGTSGGGTDTQYF. The V call is TRBV28, the J call TRBJ2-3, with 14 bases aligning to TRBD2. Germline V gene lookup returns CDR1 MDHEN and CDR2 SYDVKM. The J segment lost 1 base and the V segment lost 10 bases, leaving 7 bases of the junction unmatched. The CDR3 runs to 16 residues.

This clone was observed a few times. CDR3 coding DNA: TGTGCCAGCAGCTTAGTAGACAGGGGAATTGATTCACCCCTCCACTTT. Translation gives CASSLVDRGIDSPLHF. This chain uses TRBV7-2 with TRBJ1-6, with 8 bases lining up with TRBD1. V gave up 1 base and J gave up 8 bases; unmatched junction bases: 7. There are 16 residues in the CDR3. Looked up from germline, CDR1 is SGHTA and CDR2 is FQGNSA.

This chain uses TRBV6-1 with TRBJ1-4; tentatively, D is TRBD1 (6 bases). Trimming pared 0 bases from V and 8 bases from J, leaving 13 bases between. The CDR3 is 15 amino acids. The V gene's germline CDR1 is MNHNS and CDR2 SASEGT. The CDR3 region has the DNA TGTGCCAGCAGTGAAGCGGGGCAGGGGAGAGAAAAACTGTTTTTT. Amino acids: CASSEAGQGREKLFF.

J is TRBJ2-2 and V is TRBV6-1, with a tentative D call TRBD2 (5 bases). This CDR3 is 13 amino acids long. V was clipped by 10 bases and J by 10 bases, with 19 bases between them. Germline CDR1 and CDR2: MNHNS and SASEGT. The CDR3 here is CATATRAFEELFF. CDR3 nucleotide sequence: TGTGCCACCGCCACGAGGGCGTTTGAGGAGCTGTTTTTT.

This sequence joins TRBV4-2 and TRBJ1-4; D is perhaps TRBD1 (6 bases). Germline-derived CDR1 and CDR2 are LGHNA and YNFKEQ. The CDR3 consists of 15 residues. Trimming removed 0 bases from V and 6 bases from J, with 11 bases in between. The CDR3 sequence is CASSQEKAGDEKLFF. DNA for the CDR3: TGTGCCAGCAGCCAAGAAAAGGCAGGGGATGAAAAACTGTTTTTT.

This clone has only a few counts. The rearrangement links TRBV2 to TRBJ1-5; D perhaps matches TRBD1 (5 bases). This CDR3 contains 13 residues. Trimming removed 6 bases at V and 6 bases at J, with 12 bases between. Germline assignment: CDR1 SNHLY and CDR2 FYNNEI. As DNA, the CDR3 is TGTGCCAGCAGCTCAGGGATTGGTCAGCCCCAGCATTTT. Translation: CASSSGIGQPQHF.

This clone was found once. This chain joins TRBV6-6 and TRBJ1-2, with 8 bases aligning to TRBD1. Germline CDR1 is MNHNY and CDR2 is SVGAGI (reference sequence). Germline trimming cut 2 bases from V and 7 bases from J; bases unmatched to any gene: 6. The CDR3 is 14 residues long. The CDR3 DNA reads TGTGCCAGCAGTTACCAGGGGGCGAGGGGTGGCTACACCTTC. Protein: CASSYQGARGGYTF.

Of note for this clone: Other DNA sequences in the sample encode the same CDR3. The chain links TRBV18 to TRBJ1-1; tentatively, D is TRBD1 (5 bases). V lost 1 base and J lost 2, with 8 bases in between. The CDR3 totals 14 residues. Per the germline V gene, CDR1 is KGHSH and CDR2 is LQKENI. In nucleotides, the CDR3 is TGTGCCAGCTCACCACTAGGGGAAAACACTGAAGCTTTCTTT. This gives the protein CASSPLGENTEAFF. The variable domain in full, completed from reference TRBV18 and TRBJ1-1, reads NAGVMQNPRHLVRRRGQEARLRCSPMKGHSHVYWYRQLPEEGLKFMVYLQKENIIDESGMPKERFSAEFPKEGPSILRIQQVVRGDSAAYFCASSPLGENTEAFFGQGTRLTVV.

The chain recombines TRBV28 with TRBJ2-5; no clear D. The DNA end is more similar to TRBJ2-7, so the J call may be wrong. This CDR3 is 11 amino acids long. CDR1 and CDR2 (germline): MDHEN, SYDVKM. In DNA, the CDR3 is TGTGCCAGCAGTTTTCAAGCCGAGCAGTACTTC. Its translation: CASSFQAEQYF.

V and J are TRBV4-1 and TRBJ2-7, with 7 nucleotides matching TRBD1. Per germline, CDR1 MGHRA and CDR2 YSYEKL. The CDR3 is 15 residues long. The V and J ends lost 4 bases and 3 bases, in that order; junction bases with no gene match: 9. CDR3 residues: CASSPGTGQIYEQYF. The CDR3 DNA reads as TGCGCCAGCAGCCCAGGGACGGGACAGATCTACGAGCAGTACTTC.

The rearrangement joins TRBV7-2 to TRBJ2-7; D gene uncertain. V was clipped by 5 bases and J by 3 bases, with 11 bases between them. Germline V gene sequence: CDR1 SGHTA, CDR2 FQGNSA. The CDR3 spans 13 residues. Here the CDR3 reads CASSKRQDYEQYF. CDR3 DNA: TGTGCCAGCAGCAAGAGACAAGACTACGAGCAGTACTTC.